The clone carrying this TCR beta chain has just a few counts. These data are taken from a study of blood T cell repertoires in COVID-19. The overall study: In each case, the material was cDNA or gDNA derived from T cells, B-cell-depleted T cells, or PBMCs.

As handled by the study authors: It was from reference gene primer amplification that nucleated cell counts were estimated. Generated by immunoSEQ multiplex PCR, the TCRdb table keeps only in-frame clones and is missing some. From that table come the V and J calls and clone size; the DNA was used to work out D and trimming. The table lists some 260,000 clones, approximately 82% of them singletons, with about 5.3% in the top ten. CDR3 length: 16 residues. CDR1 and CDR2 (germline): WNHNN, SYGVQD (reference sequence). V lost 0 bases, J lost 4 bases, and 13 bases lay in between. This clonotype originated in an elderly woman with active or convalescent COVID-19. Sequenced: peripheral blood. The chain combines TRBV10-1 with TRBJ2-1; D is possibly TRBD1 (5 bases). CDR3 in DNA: TGCGCCAGCAGTGAGTCCGCAGGGATGAAGTACAATGAGCAGTTCTTC. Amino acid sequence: CASSESAGMKYNEQFF.